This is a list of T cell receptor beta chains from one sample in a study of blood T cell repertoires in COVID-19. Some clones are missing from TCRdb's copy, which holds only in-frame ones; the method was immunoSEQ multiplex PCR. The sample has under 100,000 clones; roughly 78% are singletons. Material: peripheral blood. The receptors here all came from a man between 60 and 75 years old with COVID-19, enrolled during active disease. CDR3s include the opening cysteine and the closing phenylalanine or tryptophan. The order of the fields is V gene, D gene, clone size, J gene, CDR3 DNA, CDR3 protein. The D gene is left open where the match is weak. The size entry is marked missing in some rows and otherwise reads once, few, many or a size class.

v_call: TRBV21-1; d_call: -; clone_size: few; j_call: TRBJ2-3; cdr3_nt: TGTGCCAGCAGCGGACTAGCGGGGGCCCACAAGAGCACAGATACGCAGTATTTT; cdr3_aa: CASSGLAGAHKSTDTQYF
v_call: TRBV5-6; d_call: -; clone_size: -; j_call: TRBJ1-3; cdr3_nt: TGTGCCAGCAGCTTAAACATCCCTGGAAACACCATATATTTT; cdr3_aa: CASSLNIPGNTIYF
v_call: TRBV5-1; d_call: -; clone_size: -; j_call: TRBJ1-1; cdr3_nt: TGCGCCAGCAGCTTGGGGGCCAGCAGGAACACTGAAGCTTTCTTT; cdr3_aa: CASSLGASRNTEAFF
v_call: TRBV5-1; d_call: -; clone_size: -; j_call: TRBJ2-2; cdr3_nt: TGCGCCAGCAGCTTAAGCGGAGTCGCGAACACCGGGGAGCTGTTTTTT; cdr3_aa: CASSLSGVANTGELFF
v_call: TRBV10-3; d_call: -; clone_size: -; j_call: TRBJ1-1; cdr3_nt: TGTGCCATAGGAGGCCAGGTGAACACTGAAGCTTTCTTT; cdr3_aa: CAIGGQVNTEAFF
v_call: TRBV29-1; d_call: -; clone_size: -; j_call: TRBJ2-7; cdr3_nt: TGCAGCGTTGTCGTGGACATTGCTAACGAGCAGTACTTC; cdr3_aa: CSVVVDIANEQYF
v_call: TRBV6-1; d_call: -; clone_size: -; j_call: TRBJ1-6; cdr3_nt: TGTGCCAGCAGTTTCGGGACAAATAATTCACCCCTCCACTTT; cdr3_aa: CASSFGTNNSPLHF
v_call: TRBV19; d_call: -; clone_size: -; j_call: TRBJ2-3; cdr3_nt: TGTGCCAGTAGTATACGGGGGACAGATACGCAGTATTTT; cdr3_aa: CASSIRGTDTQYF
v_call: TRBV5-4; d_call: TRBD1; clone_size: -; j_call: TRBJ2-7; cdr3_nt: TGTGCCAGCAGCTTCCGGGACAGGGTCTCCTACGAGCAGTACTTC; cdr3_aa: CASSFRDRVSYEQYF
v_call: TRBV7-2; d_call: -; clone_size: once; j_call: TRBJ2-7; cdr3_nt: TGTGCCAGCCTCAACAGGGGGGGGCCGTACTTC; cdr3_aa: CASLNRGGPYF
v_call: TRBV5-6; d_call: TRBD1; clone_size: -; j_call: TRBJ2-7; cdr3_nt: TGTGCCAGCAGCTCGGAAGGACAGGGCATCTACGAGCAGTACTTC; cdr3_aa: CASSSEGQGIYEQYF
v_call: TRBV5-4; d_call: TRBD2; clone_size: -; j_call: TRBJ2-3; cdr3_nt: TGTGCCAGCAGCTTGGGGACTAGCGGAAACACAGATACGCAGTATTTT; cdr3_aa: CASSLGTSGNTDTQYF
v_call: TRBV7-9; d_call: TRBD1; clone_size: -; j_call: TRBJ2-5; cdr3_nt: TGTGCCAGCAGCTCCGGGACAGCCCAAGAGACCCAGTACTTC; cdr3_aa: CASSSGTAQETQYF
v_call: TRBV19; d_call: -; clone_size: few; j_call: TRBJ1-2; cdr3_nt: TGTGCCAGTAGGCAGGCCCTGACCTTCTATGGCTACACCTTC; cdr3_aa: CASRQALTFYGYTF
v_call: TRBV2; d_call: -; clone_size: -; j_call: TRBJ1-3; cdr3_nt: TGTGCCAGCAGCATTGACAGCCCTAGCTCTGGAAACACCATATATTTT; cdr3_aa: CASSIDSPSSGNTIYF
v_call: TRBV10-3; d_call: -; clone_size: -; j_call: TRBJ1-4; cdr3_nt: TGTGCCATCAGTGAGTCGTCGACAGCTAATGAAAAACTGTTTTTT; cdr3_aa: CAISESSTANEKLFF
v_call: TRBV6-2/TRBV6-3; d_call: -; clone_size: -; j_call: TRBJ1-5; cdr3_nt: TGTGCCAGCAGTTGGGGTGACAGTCAGCCCCAGCATTTT; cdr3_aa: CASSWGDSQPQHF
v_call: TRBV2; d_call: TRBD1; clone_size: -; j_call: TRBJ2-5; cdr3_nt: TGTGCCAGAGGACAGGGTGAGACCCAGTACTTC; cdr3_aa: CARGQGETQYF
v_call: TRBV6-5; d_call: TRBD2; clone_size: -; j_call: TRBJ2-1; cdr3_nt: TGTGCCAGCAGGGGGACTAGTTTTTCCAATGAGCAGTTCTTC; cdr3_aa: CASRGTSFSNEQFF
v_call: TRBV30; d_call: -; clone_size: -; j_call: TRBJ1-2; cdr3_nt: TGTGCCTGGACCGGGACAAGGGAGGGGTTCATAGGCTACACCTTC; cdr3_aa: CAWTGTREGFIGYTF
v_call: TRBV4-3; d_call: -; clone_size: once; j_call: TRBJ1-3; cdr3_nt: TGCGCCAGCAGCCAAGATTTAACAAACCTCTCTGGAAACACCATATATTTT; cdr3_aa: CASSQDLTNLSGNTIYF
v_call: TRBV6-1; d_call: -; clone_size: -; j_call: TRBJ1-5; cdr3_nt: TGTGCCAGCAGTGAATCGGGGGGCTTTCAGCCCCAGCATTTT; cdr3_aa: CASSESGGFQPQHF
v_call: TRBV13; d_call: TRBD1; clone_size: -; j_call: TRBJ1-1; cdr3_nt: TGTGCCAGCAGCGCCCGGGACAGGAGCCTTGAAGCTTTCTTT; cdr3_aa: CASSARDRSLEAFF
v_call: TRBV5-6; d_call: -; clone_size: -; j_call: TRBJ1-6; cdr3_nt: TGTGCCAGCAGCCAAAGGACAGTCTCCAGCTCCTATAATTCACCCCTCCACTTT; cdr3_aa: CASSQRTVSSSYNSPLHF
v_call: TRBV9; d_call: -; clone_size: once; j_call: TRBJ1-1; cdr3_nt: TGTGCCAGCAGCGTAGTTAACCAGATGAACACTGAAGCTTTCTTT; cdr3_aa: CASSVVNQMNTEAFF
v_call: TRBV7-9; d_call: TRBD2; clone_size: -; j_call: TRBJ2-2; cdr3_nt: TGTGCCAGCAGCTTACCGGGAGGCCGCCCCGGGGAGCTGTTTTTT; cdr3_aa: CASSLPGGRPGELFF
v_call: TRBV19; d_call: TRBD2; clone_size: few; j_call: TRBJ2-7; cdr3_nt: TGTGCCAGTAGTATTATGGCTAGCGGCAGCGGAGGCGAGCAGTACTTC; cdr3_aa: CASSIMASGSGGEQYF
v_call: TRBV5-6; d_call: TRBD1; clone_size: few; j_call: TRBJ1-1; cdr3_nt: TGTGCCAGCAGCTGGAGAGGGGGCCGTTCTGGGGGCACTGAAGCTTTCTTT; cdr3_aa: CASSWRGGRSGGTEAFF
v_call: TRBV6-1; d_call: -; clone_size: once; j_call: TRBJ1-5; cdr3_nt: TGTGCCAGCAGTGATAGAAGGGGCCCAATGGCCCAGCATTTT; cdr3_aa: CASSDRRGPMAQHF
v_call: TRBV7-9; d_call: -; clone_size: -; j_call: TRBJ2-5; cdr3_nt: TGTGCCAGCAGTACCCGGGTGGGTGAGACCCAGTACTTC; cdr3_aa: CASSTRVGETQYF
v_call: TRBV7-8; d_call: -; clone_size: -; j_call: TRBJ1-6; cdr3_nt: TGTGCCAGCAGCTTAGCCGTCTATAATTCACCCCTCCACTTT; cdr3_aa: CASSLAVYNSPLHF
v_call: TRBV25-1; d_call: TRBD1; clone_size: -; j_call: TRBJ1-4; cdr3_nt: TGTGCCAGCAGTGAATATCCCGGACAGGGTAATGAAAAACTGTTTTTT; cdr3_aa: CASSEYPGQGNEKLFF
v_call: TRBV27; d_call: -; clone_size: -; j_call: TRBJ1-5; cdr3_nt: TGTGCCAGCGCGTCAAATGGGCAGAATCAGCCCCAGCATTTT; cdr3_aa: CASASNGQNQPQHF
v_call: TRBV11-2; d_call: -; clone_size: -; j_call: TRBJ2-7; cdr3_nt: TGTGCCAGCAGCTTAGAGTCGACTAGGGACAGCCTTACCTACGAGCAGTACTTC; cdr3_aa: CASSLESTRDSLTYEQYF